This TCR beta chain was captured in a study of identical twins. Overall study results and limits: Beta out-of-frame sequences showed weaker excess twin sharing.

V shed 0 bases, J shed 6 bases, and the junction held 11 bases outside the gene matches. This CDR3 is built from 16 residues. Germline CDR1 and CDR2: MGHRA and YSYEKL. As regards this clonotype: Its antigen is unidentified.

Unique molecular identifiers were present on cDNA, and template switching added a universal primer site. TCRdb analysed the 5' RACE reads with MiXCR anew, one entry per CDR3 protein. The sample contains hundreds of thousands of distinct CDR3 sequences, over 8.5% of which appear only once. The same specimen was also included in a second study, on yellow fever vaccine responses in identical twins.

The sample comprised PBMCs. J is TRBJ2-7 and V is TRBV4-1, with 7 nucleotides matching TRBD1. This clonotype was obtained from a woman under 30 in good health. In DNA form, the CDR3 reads TGCGCCAGCAGCCAAGAGACCGGGATAAGGGGGCTCGAGCAGTACTTC. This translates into CASSQETGIRGLEQYF.